This T cell receptor beta chain was sequenced for a study of blood T cell repertoires in COVID-19 (dated by TCRdb to 2020 to 2021). As for the study more broadly: Samples covering the acute and convalescent phases of COVID-19 were provided by collaborators in the United States, Italy and Spain. Samples came from the ongoing ImmuneRACE study (first 160 participants) plus 1,254 subjects from 6 global collaborators. The material from the prospective study consisted of cDNA or gDNA derived from T cells, B-cell-depleted T cells, or PBMCs. Where available, HLA class I and class II types were obtained from metadata supplied by the sample provider rather than from assay-based typing. Deeply sampled blood TCRbeta repertoires from subjects exposed to, actively infected with, or recovered from COVID-19 were included in the dataset. The repertoires were made available in a free public database intended to serve as a resource for research on the immune response to SARS-CoV-2. Nearly every sample came with metadata listing a de-identified subject ID, COVID-19 status, age in years and sex.

Points the paper makes about the study in general: The amount of clinical and demographic metadata varied by source and participant and was provided uncurated.

TCRbeta CDR3 regions were amplified from genomic DNA using the immunoSEQ Assay, a bias-controlled multiplex PCR. The published analysis was carried out like this. Within the assay, amplification of reference gene primers was used to estimate how many nucleated cells each sample contained. To quantify the absolute abundance of each unique TCRbeta CDR3 rearrangement, sequence reads were collapsed and filtered. For each sample, productive Simpson clonality was calculated as the square root of Simpson's diversity index across productive rearrangements. TCRdb took over this immuneACCESS table, retaining in-frame rearrangements with V and J assigned. Such tables are incomplete; in checked studies, under half of the missing clones stem from an unresolved V gene, and the remainder is unexplained. V and J calls and clone size are as listed in that table; D and trimming were resolved from the DNA. Counted in this sample were 200,000 to 250,000 clones; 70% to 90% of them appeared once. In total, the top ten clones hold more than 10% of the sample.

Concerning this clone: What this receptor recognizes is not known. Base qualities are missing; no much larger clone stands one base away.

Another Seattle source contributed samples from volunteer blood donors who had recovered from COVID-19. Collaborating institutions collected whole blood in K2EDTA tubes following their own protocols. For TCRbeta analysis, collaborators shipped samples in one of three forms: frozen whole blood, isolated PBMCs, or DNA extracted from either of those sample types. The germline V gene gives CDR1 as MNHNS and CDR2 as SASEGT. Relative to germline, V is 1 base shorter and J is 4 bases shorter, with 10 bases between their ends. The CDR3 holds 14 amino acids from the cysteine to the phenylalanine. Of all the DNA, just the CDR3 is kept, 42 bases in frame from base 1.

Sequenced input: peripheral blood. In this chain, TRBV6-1 is recombined with TRBJ1-2, with the D gene not clear enough to name. The TCR was taken from a woman aged 18-29 years who had recovered from COVID-19. The sequenced DNA: TGTGCCAGCAGTGAAGGGGGAGGGATCTATGGCTACACCTTC. Its protein reads: CASSEGGGIYGYTF.